Listed below are T cell receptor beta chains from one sample, sequenced in a study of graft-versus-host responses after intestinal transplantation. Profiling relied on immunoSEQ multiplex PCR, and the TCRdb table lists in-frame clones only, not all of them. The data contain about 73,000 clones, 85% to 90% of them singletons. No cognate antigen is known for these TCRs. Sequencing was performed on unstimulated CD8+ T cells sorted from spleen or lymph node cells, taken before transplant. All receptors come from a human donor who was the organ donor for an intestinal transplant. Both conserved end residues are part of each CDR3. The order of the fields is V gene, D gene, clone size, J gene, CDR3 DNA, CDR3 protein. A D gene is named only where the DNA matches it firmly. Size values are once, few and many counts, or a class for expanded clones, and some rows have none.

V gene: TRBV4-1
D gene: NA
clone size: NA
J gene: TRBJ1-6
CDR3 DNA: TGCGCCAGCAGCCTAGACGGAAGAGAGGGATCACCCCTCCACTTT
CDR3 protein: CASSLDGREGSPLHF

V gene: TRBV4-3
D gene: TRBD1
clone size: few
J gene: TRBJ1-2
CDR3 DNA: TGCGCCAGCAGCCAAGACACAGGGGGAGGATATGGCTACACCTTC
CDR3 protein: CASSQDTGGGYGYTF

V gene: TRBV29-1
D gene: NA
clone size: NA
J gene: TRBJ2-1
CDR3 DNA: TGCAGCGTTGAAGATACCGTTATGACGGGAGATGAGCAGTTCTTC
CDR3 protein: CSVEDTVMTGDEQFF

V gene: TRBV27
D gene: NA
clone size: NA
J gene: TRBJ1-2
CDR3 DNA: TGTGCCAGCAGTTTAAGGAGGGAACCTAACTATGGCTACACCTTC
CDR3 protein: CASSLRREPNYGYTF

V gene: TRBV4-1
D gene: TRBD1
clone size: NA
J gene: TRBJ1-5
CDR3 DNA: TGCGCCAGCAGCCAAGAGACAGGGGGTTATCAGCCCCAGCATTTT
CDR3 protein: CASSQETGGYQPQHF

V gene: TRBV4-1
D gene: TRBD1
clone size: NA
J gene: TRBJ1-4
CDR3 DNA: TGCGCCAGCAGCCTAACCCCGCAGGGGGCTAATGAAAAACTGTTTTTT
CDR3 protein: CASSLTPQGANEKLFF

V gene: TRBV7-3
D gene: NA
clone size: NA
J gene: TRBJ1-2
CDR3 DNA: TGTGCCAGCAGCTCTCCGGGGTATGGCTACACCTTC
CDR3 protein: CASSSPGYGYTF

V gene: TRBV7-6
D gene: TRBD2
clone size: NA
J gene: TRBJ2-2
CDR3 DNA: TGTGCCAGCAGCTTCCAAGGCCTAGCGGGGGGTACCGGGGAGCTGTTTTTT
CDR3 protein: CASSFQGLAGGTGELFF

V gene: TRBV2
D gene: NA
clone size: NA
J gene: TRBJ1-1
CDR3 DNA: TGTGCCAGCAGTGGGCTCCACGGAGCCAACACTGAAGCTTTCTTT
CDR3 protein: CASSGLHGANTEAFF

V gene: TRBV27
D gene: NA
clone size: NA
J gene: TRBJ1-5
CDR3 DNA: TGTGCCTCCCGGGCAGGGGTTAGCAATCAGCCCCAGCATTTT
CDR3 protein: CASRAGVSNQPQHF

V gene: TRBV7-9
D gene: NA
clone size: few
J gene: TRBJ1-2
CDR3 DNA: TGTGCCAGCAGCCTACACGAGACAAGCTATGGCTACACCTTC
CDR3 protein: CASSLHETSYGYTF

V gene: TRBV9
D gene: NA
clone size: NA
J gene: TRBJ1-4
CDR3 DNA: TGTGCCAGCAGCGTAGGTCAGGCAACTAATGAAAAACTGTTTTTT
CDR3 protein: CASSVGQATNEKLFF

V gene: TRBV9
D gene: TRBD2
clone size: NA
J gene: TRBJ2-1
CDR3 DNA: TGTGCCAGCAGCGTACTCCCCAGCGGGGGGGCCCCTGAGCAGTTCTTC
CDR3 protein: CASSVLPSGGAPEQFF

V gene: TRBV29-1
D gene: NA
clone size: NA
J gene: TRBJ1-4
CDR3 DNA: TGCAGCGTTGCAGTTGCAACTAATGAAAAACTGTTTTTT
CDR3 protein: CSVAVATNEKLFF

V gene: TRBV27
D gene: NA
clone size: NA
J gene: TRBJ2-1
CDR3 DNA: TGTGCCAGCAGTTTAGATAGCTCCTACAATGAGCAGTTCTTC
CDR3 protein: CASSLDSSYNEQFF

V gene: TRBV6-5
D gene: TRBD2
clone size: NA
J gene: TRBJ2-5
CDR3 DNA: TGTGCCAGCAGCTCGGGGGGGGTGCGAGAGACCCAGTACTTC
CDR3 protein: CASSSGGVRETQYF

V gene: TRBV28
D gene: TRBD2
clone size: NA
J gene: TRBJ2-3
CDR3 DNA: TGTGCCAGCAACCGAGCGGGGGGGCGGGCAGATACGCAGTATTTT
CDR3 protein: CASNRAGGRADTQYF

V gene: TRBV7-2
D gene: NA
clone size: once
J gene: TRBJ1-2
CDR3 DNA: TGTGCCAGCAGGGTATTCAGAGGGATCTATGGCTACACCTTC
CDR3 protein: CASRVFRGIYGYTF

V gene: TRBV7-3
D gene: TRBD1
clone size: once
J gene: TRBJ2-2
CDR3 DNA: TGTGCCAGCAGCTTCGGGGACAGAATTTCCGGGGAGCTGTTTTTT
CDR3 protein: CASSFGDRISGELFF

V gene: TRBV29-1
D gene: NA
clone size: NA
J gene: TRBJ2-1
CDR3 DNA: TGCAGCGTTGAAGCGGGCCGTTCCTCTGGAGGTGAGCAGTTCTTC
CDR3 protein: CSVEAGRSSGGEQFF

V gene: TRBV19
D gene: TRBD2
clone size: NA
J gene: TRBJ2-2
CDR3 DNA: TGTGCCAGTAGTTCCTGGACTAGCGGGGGGGCCCTTACCGGGGAGCTGTTTTTT
CDR3 protein: CASSSWTSGGALTGELFF

V gene: TRBV7-9
D gene: TRBD1
clone size: NA
J gene: TRBJ1-1
CDR3 DNA: TGTGCCAGCAGCTTAGAGGGACAGGGGAATCGGGGTGAAGCTTTCTTT
CDR3 protein: CASSLEGQGNRGEAFF

V gene: TRBV9
D gene: TRBD1
clone size: NA
J gene: TRBJ2-5
CDR3 DNA: TGTGCCAGCAGCGCCGGGACAGAAAAAGAGACCCAGTACTTC
CDR3 protein: CASSAGTEKETQYF

V gene: TRBV11-2
D gene: TRBD1
clone size: NA
J gene: TRBJ2-5
CDR3 DNA: TGTGCCAGCAGCACCGGGACAGGGGAAGAGACCCAGTACTTC
CDR3 protein: CASSTGTGEETQYF

V gene: TRBV6-1
D gene: NA
clone size: NA
J gene: TRBJ1-4
CDR3 DNA: TGTGCCAGCAGTGAAATGCAGGGGACAACTAATGAAAAACTGTTTTTT
CDR3 protein: CASSEMQGTTNEKLFF

V gene: TRBV28
D gene: TRBD1
clone size: NA
J gene: TRBJ1-4
CDR3 DNA: TGTGCCAGCAGTTTAGGGGACAGTAGGCCTAATGAAAAACTGTTTTTT
CDR3 protein: CASSLGDSRPNEKLFF

V gene: TRBV14
D gene: NA
clone size: NA
J gene: TRBJ2-1
CDR3 DNA: TGTGCCAGCAGCCAAGAAGCGGTTTACAATGAGCAGTTCTTC
CDR3 protein: CASSQEAVYNEQFF

V gene: TRBV13
D gene: NA
clone size: NA
J gene: TRBJ2-1
CDR3 DNA: TGTGCCAGCAGCTTATCTCTAGGGGCAAGGTCCTACAATGAGCAGTTCTTC
CDR3 protein: CASSLSLGARSYNEQFF

V gene: TRBV5-6
D gene: TRBD2
clone size: NA
J gene: TRBJ2-5
CDR3 DNA: TGTGCCAGCAGCCCGGGGGGGGGTATCCAAGAGACCCAGTACTTC
CDR3 protein: CASSPGGGIQETQYF

V gene: TRBV9
D gene: TRBD2
clone size: NA
J gene: TRBJ2-1
CDR3 DNA: TGTGCCAGCAGCGGGGGGACTAGCGGGAGGAACTCTTTCTATGAGCAGTTCTTC
CDR3 protein: CASSGGTSGRNSFYEQFF

V gene: TRBV4-1
D gene: TRBD2
clone size: NA
J gene: TRBJ2-1
CDR3 DNA: TGCGCCAGCAGCCAAGATGGGGGGGAGTACTACAATGAGCAGTTCTTC
CDR3 protein: CASSQDGGEYYNEQFF

V gene: TRBV6-5
D gene: NA
clone size: once
J gene: TRBJ2-6
CDR3 DNA: TGTGCCAGCAGTTACCGCCCGGTCTCCGGGGCCAACGTCCTGACTTTC
CDR3 protein: CASSYRPVSGANVLTF

V gene: TRBV4-2
D gene: TRBD1
clone size: NA
J gene: TRBJ1-6
CDR3 DNA: TGTGCCAGCAGCCAAAGGACAGGAGATTCACCCCTCCACTTT
CDR3 protein: CASSQRTGDSPLHF

V gene: TRBV28
D gene: TRBD2
clone size: NA
J gene: TRBJ2-6
CDR3 DNA: TGTGCCAGCAGTCCATGGGGGGGAGGGATCTCTGGGGCCAACGTCCTGACTTTC
CDR3 protein: CASSPWGGGISGANVLTF

V gene: TRBV4-1
D gene: NA
clone size: few
J gene: TRBJ1-5
CDR3 DNA: TGCGCCAGCAGCCAAGTTGGGGGGGGCAATCAGCCCCAGCATTTT
CDR3 protein: CASSQVGGGNQPQHF

V gene: TRBV4-3
D gene: NA
clone size: NA
J gene: TRBJ1-4
CDR3 DNA: TGCGCCAGCAGCCAAGATCCCAGGGCAACTAATGAAAAACTGTTTTTT
CDR3 protein: CASSQDPRATNEKLFF

V gene: TRBV21-1
D gene: NA
clone size: NA
J gene: TRBJ1-2
CDR3 DNA: TGTGCCAGCAGCAGTACAGGGGAAAGGGGCTACACCTTC
CDR3 protein: CASSSTGERGYTF

V gene: TRBV13
D gene: TRBD1
clone size: NA
J gene: TRBJ1-3
CDR3 DNA: TGTGCCAGCAGCTTAGGAGGGGGCGGAAACACCATATATTTT
CDR3 protein: CASSLGGGGNTIYF

V gene: TRBV27
D gene: NA
clone size: NA
J gene: TRBJ2-5
CDR3 DNA: TGTGCCAGCAGTACCTTCGGGACTTTGCAAGAGACCCAGTACTTC
CDR3 protein: CASSTFGTLQETQYF

V gene: TRBV4-2
D gene: TRBD1
clone size: NA
J gene: TRBJ2-3
CDR3 DNA: TGTGCCAGCAGCCGACAGGGTGCAGATACGCAGTATTTT
CDR3 protein: CASSRQGADTQYF

V gene: TRBV5-8
D gene: TRBD1
clone size: NA
J gene: TRBJ2-3
CDR3 DNA: TGTGCCAGCAGCTCCCCAACCCGGGACAGGGGGCACGCAGATACGCAGTATTTT
CDR3 protein: CASSSPTRDRGHADTQYF

V gene: TRBV5-4
D gene: TRBD2
clone size: NA
J gene: TRBJ2-1
CDR3 DNA: TGTGCCAGCAGCTACCGAGGTGGACTAGCGGTTCTGCGGTCTTACAATGAGCAGTTCTTC
CDR3 protein: CASSYRGGLAVLRSYNEQFF

V gene: TRBV4-2
D gene: TRBD2
clone size: NA
J gene: TRBJ2-3
CDR3 DNA: TGTGCCAGCAGCCAAGCGTGGGCTAGCGGGGGGGATGTTTCAGATACGCAGTATTTT
CDR3 protein: CASSQAWASGGDVSDTQYF

V gene: TRBV5-6
D gene: NA
clone size: NA
J gene: TRBJ1-2
CDR3 DNA: TGTGCCAGCAGTTCGGCCCCAGGGCGGTGGGGCTACACCTTC
CDR3 protein: CASSSAPGRWGYTF

V gene: TRBV6-1
D gene: TRBD2
clone size: NA
J gene: TRBJ2-4
CDR3 DNA: TGTGCCAGCAGTGAAACTAGCGGGGGGGCAAACATTCAGTACTTC
CDR3 protein: CASSETSGGANIQYF

V gene: TRBV11-2
D gene: NA
clone size: NA
J gene: TRBJ1-1
CDR3 DNA: TGTGCCAGCAGCTCCACCTTGGGCAGGGCATCTGAAGCTTTCTTT
CDR3 protein: CASSSTLGRASEAFF

V gene: TRBV6-5
D gene: NA
clone size: NA
J gene: TRBJ1-6
CDR3 DNA: TGTGCCAGCAGTTACGAGGCGAGTCCGCAACTAAAGCCCCTCCACTTT
CDR3 protein: CASSYEASPQLKPLHF

V gene: TRBV5-1
D gene: NA
clone size: NA
J gene: TRBJ1-4
CDR3 DNA: TGCGCCAGCAGCTTGAACTCCGTGGCAACTAATGAAAAACTGTTTTTT
CDR3 protein: CASSLNSVATNEKLFF

V gene: TRBV9
D gene: NA
clone size: NA
J gene: TRBJ1-2
CDR3 DNA: TGTGCCAGCAGCGTAGGAAGGAGGGCAGAAATCTATGGCTACACCTTC
CDR3 protein: CASSVGRRAEIYGYTF

V gene: TRBV4-2
D gene: TRBD1
clone size: NA
J gene: TRBJ2-3
CDR3 DNA: TGTGCCAGCAGCCCCCTACAGGGGAGCACAGATACGCAGTATTTT
CDR3 protein: CASSPLQGSTDTQYF

V gene: TRBV10-1
D gene: TRBD2
clone size: NA
J gene: TRBJ2-3
CDR3 DNA: TGCGCCAGCAGCCGTGGACTAGCGGGGGCCACAGATACGCAGTATTTT
CDR3 protein: CASSRGLAGATDTQYF

V gene: TRBV13
D gene: NA
clone size: NA
J gene: TRBJ1-5
CDR3 DNA: TGTGCCAGCAGCTTAGGCAGGGCAAATCAGCCCCAGCATTTT
CDR3 protein: CASSLGRANQPQHF

V gene: TRBV7-2
D gene: NA
clone size: NA
J gene: TRBJ2-2
CDR3 DNA: TGTGCCAGCGGTACTAGGGCTAGCGGGGAGCTGTTTTTT
CDR3 protein: CASGTRASGELFF

V gene: TRBV4-2
D gene: TRBD2
clone size: NA
J gene: TRBJ2-1
CDR3 DNA: TGTGCCAGCAGAGTCCAGGGGCGGGGGGTCGATGAGCAGTTCTTC
CDR3 protein: CASRVQGRGVDEQFF

V gene: TRBV4-2
D gene: NA
clone size: NA
J gene: TRBJ2-1
CDR3 DNA: TGTGCCAGCAGCCAACCGGGTATGACGAGCTCCTACAATGAGCAGTTCTTC
CDR3 protein: CASSQPGMTSSYNEQFF

V gene: TRBV27
D gene: NA
clone size: NA
J gene: TRBJ2-1
CDR3 DNA: TGTGCCAGCAGTCCGTCACCGGGACGGGTGGAGGGATTTTCCTACAATGAGCAGTTCTTC
CDR3 protein: CASSPSPGRVEGFSYNEQFF